Listed here are 11 T cell receptor beta chains from one sample, sequenced in a study of T cells after yellow fever vaccination. TCRdb redid the calling of the 5' RACE reads with MiXCR, one entry per CDR3 protein. The table lists under 400,000 distinct CDR3 sequences, roughly 11% of them singletons, with 15% to 20% in the top ten. Here the sequenced sample was PBMCs, taken on the day of the first yellow fever vaccination. These TCRs come from a man younger than 35 who received the YFV17D yellow fever vaccine.

The rearrangement uses TRBV18 and TRBJ2-7, with D possibly being TRBD1 or TRBD2 (5 bases each). The CDR3 is 13 residues long. In germline, CDR1 is KGHSH, CDR2 LQKENI. Trimming removed 2 bases at V and 3 bases at J, with 8 bases between. CDR3 loop: CASSPGGDYEQYV. The CDR3 DNA follows: TGTGCCAGCTCACCAGGGGGAGACTACGAGCAGTACGTC.

CDR3 DNA sequence: TGTGCCAGCAGCAATCCGACAGGGCGGAAAAATTCACCCCTCCACTTT. Its protein product is CASSNPTGRKNSPLHF. The rearrangement uses TRBV5-8 and TRBJ1-6, with TRBD1 identical over 7 bases. The V and J ends lost 4 bases and 7 bases, in that order; junction bases with no gene match: 11. Germline lookup yields CDR1 SGHTS and CDR2 YDEGEE. This CDR3 has 16 residues.

This clonotype was recorded many times. The V call is TRBV3-1, the J call TRBJ1-1; maybe TRBD1 (5 bases). V gave up 0 bases and J gave up 10 bases, with 15 bases separating them. Looked up from germline, CDR1 is LGHDT and CDR2 is YNNKEL (reference sequence). The length of the CDR3 is 14 residues. CDR3 region: CASSQDSAGRVAFF. For the CDR3, the DNA is TGTGCCAGCAGCCAAGATTCGGCAGGGCGGGTAGCTTTCTTT.

This rearrangement joins TRBV28 to TRBJ1-5, with no clear D. CDR1 is MDHEN and CDR2 is SYDVKM in the germline V gene. The germline V and J ends were trimmed by 3 bases and 7 bases, with 4 bases remaining between them. The CDR3 sequence is 11 residues long. Here the CDR3 reads CASSFGQPQHF. The CDR3 coding sequence is TGTGCCAGCAGTTTCGGCCAGCCCCAGCATTTT.

This clonotype was recorded a few times. This rearrangement joins TRBV20-1 to TRBJ2-5; tentatively, D is TRBD2 (7 bases). The germline V gene encodes CDR1 DFQATT and CDR2 SNEGSKA (reference sequence). The CDR3 has 15 residues. V was cut by 4 bases and J by 1 base, with 16 bases left in between. As DNA, the CDR3 is TGCAGTGCTACTGTTGGGGGGGCTACCCAAGAGACCCAGTACTTC. Translating it yields CSATVGGATQETQYF.

In its sample, this clonotype was seen a few times. The chain carries TRBV7-8 and TRBJ2-5; D call uncertain. The CDR3 has 13 amino acids. The germline V gene has CDR1 SGHVS and CDR2 FQNEAQ. V lost 3 bases, J lost 2 bases, and 7 bases lay in between. CDR3 amino acids: CASSFALQETQYF. The CDR3, as DNA: TGTGCCAGCAGCTTCGCTTTACAAGAGACCCAGTACTTC.

The DNA for the CDR3 is TGTGCCAGCAGTTACTGGCGGACAGCCAACGAGCAGTACTTC. It is translated as CASSYWRTANEQYF. V is TRBV6-5 and J is TRBJ2-7; D may be TRBD1 (6 bases). Germline CDR1 and CDR2: MNHEY and SVGAGI. The CDR3 consists of 14 residues. Trimming left V 1 base short and J 5 bases short, with 12 bases between.

This clonotype was seen more than once but under ten times. V gene TRBV5-6 combines with J gene TRBJ2-2; D ambiguous. V lost 0 bases and J lost 3, with 9 bases in between. The germline V gene has CDR1 SGHDT and CDR2 YYEEEE. CDR3 length: 15 amino acids. CDR3 loop: CASSLGNGYTGELFF. The DNA of the CDR3 is TGTGCCAGCAGCTTGGGCAACGGCTACACCGGGGAGCTGTTTTTT.

V is TRBV12-3 or TRBV12-4 and J is TRBJ2-7; tentative D call: TRBD1 (6 bases). Trimming removed 4 bases from V and 4 bases from J, with 11 bases in between. The CDR3 totals 13 residues. DNA for the CDR3: TGTGCCAGCAGTTCCGGGACACTATACGAGCAGTACTTC. Encoded protein: CASSSGTLYEQYF.

This clonotype was seen a few times. The V and J genes are TRBV28 and TRBJ2-4, with a possible D match to TRBD2 (6 bases). V was clipped by 5 bases and J by 1 base, with 12 bases between them. This CDR3 contains 15 residues. Germline-derived CDR1 and CDR2 are MDHEN and SYDVKM. The CDR3 is CASSGEEAAKNIQYF. The CDR3 DNA reads as TGTGCCAGCAGTGGGGAGGAGGCGGCCAAAAACATTCAGTACTTC.

This clonotype appeared many times. This chain links TRBV5-1 with TRBJ2-3; D is ambiguous. CDR1 is SGHRS and CDR2 is YFSETQ in the germline V gene. The V end lost 3 bases, the J end lost 9 bases, and 17 bases lay between the germline ends. The CDR3 extends over 14 amino acids. In DNA form, the CDR3 reads TGCGCCAGCAGCTCCCAAGGTCCGGCAGGAACGCAGTATTTT. Protein product: CASSSQGPAGTQYF.